Shown below are 16 T cell receptor beta chains from a single sample sequenced in a study of T-cell reconstitution after alpha-beta-depleted transplantation in children. For TCRbeta, the library was prepared with unique molecular identifiers. Via MiXCR, TCRdb re-called the PCR reads, giving one row per CDR3 protein. Of 750,000 to 950,000 distinct CDR3 sequences in the sample, 16% were seen once. This material consisted of PBMCs, mostly from graft donor cells, taken 360 days after TCRalphabeta/CD19-depleted stem cell transplant. These receptors came from a male patient younger than 18 who had a stem cell transplant for acute lymphoblastic leukemia, so the T cells may come from the graft donor.

The V gene is TRBV4-2, the J gene TRBJ2-1; TRBD2 aligns across 9 bases. Germline CDR1 and CDR2: LGHNA and YNFKEQ. This CDR3 region has 13 residues. V was pared by 3 bases and J by 10 bases, with 4 bases of the junction left unmatched. CDR3 residues: CASSHETSGEQFF. Written as DNA, the CDR3 is TGTGCCAGCAGCCATGAAACTAGCGGGGAGCAGTTCTTC.

The rearrangement joins TRBV20-1 to TRBJ2-7, with D possibly matching TRBD2 (6 bases). The V end lost 5 bases, the J end lost 1 base, and 12 bases lay between the germline ends. CDR1 is DFQATT, CDR2 SNEGSKA, per germline (reference sequence). CDR3 length equals 13 residues. The CDR3 DNA is TGCAGTGCTGCCCAGACTAGATCCTACGAGCAGTACTTC. Its protein is CSAAQTRSYEQYF.

The table lists this clonotype with a few counts. CDR3 sequence: CASSEGRGRTTDTQYF. CDR3 DNA sequence: TGTGCCAGCAGTGAAGGGAGGGGAAGAACCACAGATACGCAGTATTTT. The chain combines TRBV2 with TRBJ2-3, with D possibly TRBD2 on 6 matching bases. Germline-derived CDR1 and CDR2 are SNHLY and FYNNEI. With 1 base removed from V and 2 bases from J, the gap between germline ends came to 13 bases. There are 16 residues in the CDR3.

This rearrangement joins TRBV3-1 to TRBJ2-7; D remains unclear. This CDR3 has 15 amino acids. Trimming pared 1 base from V and 2 bases from J, leaving 12 bases between. Germline-derived CDR1 and CDR2 are LGHDT and YNNKEL (reference sequence). DNA of the CDR3: TGTGCCAGCAGCCAAGTTTGGGATCCGGCCTACGAGCAGTACTTC. Residues: CASSQVWDPAYEQYF.

This chain joins TRBV12-3 or TRBV12-4 and TRBJ2-7, with TRBD2 matching 8 bases. The V and J ends lost 2 bases and 4 bases, in that order; junction bases with no gene match: 7. This CDR3 comprises 15 residues. CDR3 residues: CASSLNGLAVYEQYF. The CDR3 DNA reads as TGTGCCAGCAGTTTAAATGGACTAGCAGTTTACGAGCAGTACTTC.

This clonotype was found a few times. The V gene is TRBV24-1, the J gene TRBJ2-1; D call uncertain. The CDR3 covers 11 residues. Germline CDR1 and CDR2: KGHDR and SFDVKD. V shed 6 bases and J shed 9 bases, with 8 bases lying between them. CDR3 coding DNA: TGTGCCACCAGTCATAGGTTTGAGCAGTTCTTC. Translating gives CATSHRFEQFF.

Only a few counts were recorded for this clonotype. The chain has TRBV4-1 and TRBJ1-1, with no clear D. The CDR3 is 15 residues long. V gave up 8 bases and J gave up 3 bases, with 19 bases separating them. Germline V gene sequence: CDR1 MGHRA, CDR2 YSYEKL. The CDR3 loop reads CASGIKGPRDTEAFF. CDR3 nucleotide sequence: TGCGCCAGCGGGATTAAGGGCCCCCGAGACACTGAAGCTTTCTTT.

This clonotype has only a few counts. The rearrangement uses TRBV7-9 and TRBJ2-7; unclear D gene. Deletions cut 2 bases from V and 9 bases from J, with 14 bases between. Germline V gene sequence: CDR1 SEHNR, CDR2 FQNEAQ (reference sequence). CDR3 length: 13 residues. CDR3 amino acids: CASSLNGQRVQYF. CDR3 coding DNA: TGTGCCAGCAGCTTAAACGGGCAGCGTGTGCAGTACTTC.

The gene calls are TRBV5-1 and TRBJ2-7; D uncertain. Trimming cost V 5 bases and J 3 bases, with 15 bases left between them. The CDR3 totals 14 residues. Germline-derived CDR1 and CDR2 are SGHRS and YFSETQ. CDR3 DNA sequence: TGCGCCAGCAGACAAGTCTATGGTATCTACGAGCAGTACTTC. Protein product: CASRQVYGIYEQYF.

The rearrangement uses TRBV9 and TRBJ2-7; 7 nucleotides line up with TRBD2. V lost 3 bases and J lost 3; bases outside the gene matches: 9. Per germline, CDR1 SGDLS and CDR2 YYNGEE. The CDR3 contains 15 residues. CDR3 in amino acids: CASSGPTSTYYEQYF. The CDR3, as DNA: TGTGCCAGCAGCGGGCCGACTAGCACGTACTACGAGCAGTACTTC.

There are many counts of this clonotype. V gene TRBV6-9 combines with J gene TRBJ2-1, with 11 bases aligning to TRBD1. CDR3 length equals 18 residues. The germline V gene has CDR1 MNHGY and CDR2 SVAAGI. The ends lost 0 bases at V and 7 bases at J; junction bases unmatched: 11. The CDR3 loop reads CASSYSSPGGQGANEQFF. CDR3 in DNA: TGTGCCAGCAGTTATTCGTCCCCCGGAGGACAGGGGGCGAATGAGCAGTTCTTC.

V gene TRBV6-1 combines with J gene TRBJ2-3, with 8 bases matching TRBD2. V shed 8 bases, J shed 0 bases, and the junction held 13 bases outside the gene matches. CDR3 size: 17 residues. Germline V lookup: CDR1 MNHNS, CDR2 SASEGT. The CDR3 DNA sequence: TGTGCCAGCCGGTGGGCTAGCGGGCAGAGAAGCACAGATACGCAGTATTTT. Translated: CASRWASGQRSTDTQYF.

The V and J genes are TRBV7-2 and TRBJ1-2; unclear D gene. The V gene's germline CDR1 is SGHTA and CDR2 FQGNSA. This CDR3 has 13 residues. With 1 base removed from V and 4 bases from J, the gap between germline ends came to 7 bases. CDR3 sequence: CASSLDMRYGYTF. DNA for the CDR3: TGTGCCAGCAGCTTAGATATGCGCTATGGCTACACCTTC.

This clonotype showed up many times. The CDR3 DNA reads TGCAGCGCCCAAGGACAGAGCAATCAGCCCCAGCATTTT. Its protein product is CSAQGQSNQPQHF. This chain uses TRBV29-1 with TRBJ1-5; weak D call: TRBD1 (6 bases). Germline CDR1 SQVTM, CDR2 ANQGSEA. V lost 7 bases to trimming and J lost 1 base, with 11 bases between them. This CDR3 region has 13 residues.

This clonotype was recorded at least ten times. This chain joins TRBV5-1 and TRBJ2-1, with 13 bases lining up with TRBD2. CDR1 is SGHRS, CDR2 YFSETQ, per germline. The CDR3 is made up of 15 amino acids. V was clipped by 2 bases and J by 10 bases; unmatched bases: 6. DNA of the CDR3: TGCGCCAGCAGCTTTGGACTAGCGGGAGCCTGGGAGCAGTTCTTC. As protein: CASSFGLAGAWEQFF.

The V gene is TRBV19, the J gene TRBJ1-1; D gene unclear. Trimming left V 3 bases short and J 0 bases short, with 11 bases between. The CDR3 length is 15 residues. CDR1 and CDR2 from the germline V gene are LNHDA and SQIVND (reference sequence). CDR3 sequence reads: CASSIRAPLNTEAFF. CDR3 DNA sequence: TGTGCCAGTAGTATCCGAGCCCCTTTGAACACTGAAGCTTTCTTT.